These 28 T cell receptor beta chains share one sample of origin, sequenced in a study. Each CDR3 protein gets one entry after TCRdb re-called the RT-PCR reads with MiXCR. The sample consists of fewer than 800,000 distinct CDR3 sequences, 12% to 15% of them appearing once. Material for sequencing was memory CD4+ T cells from blood. These receptor sequences come from a female donor in good health, serving as a healthy control.

The gene calls are TRBV20-1 and TRBJ1-2, with TRBD1 matching over 11 bases. The CDR3 sequence is 16 residues long. V was pared by 6 bases and J by 6 bases, with 15 bases of the junction left unmatched. Per the germline V gene, CDR1 is DFQATT and CDR2 is SNEGSKA (reference sequence). In DNA form, the CDR3 reads TGCAGTGCGACAACCGGGACAGGGGGTCAGTCCCATGGCTACACCTTC. Translation gives CSATTGTGGQSHGYTF.

CDR3 in DNA: TGTGCCTGGACCCGGGATAGGGGAGCGGGGACCTACGAGCAGTACTTC. Amino acids: CAWTRDRGAGTYEQYF. The chain combines TRBV30 with TRBJ2-7, with 7 bases identical to TRBD2. This CDR3 is 16 amino acids long. CDR1 is GTSNPN, CDR2 SVGIG, per germline (reference sequence). Trimming at V came to 4 bases and at J to 2 bases, leaving 14 bases not matched to a gene.

This chain connects TRBV20-1 to TRBJ1-1, with D possibly matching TRBD1 (5 bases). The CDR3 loop spans 15 amino acids. Germline V gives CDR1 DFQATT, CDR2 SNEGSKA (reference sequence). V was pared by 0 bases and J by 1 base, with 12 bases between. The CDR3 protein is CSARDEPGKNTEAFF. The CDR3 nucleotides read TGCAGTGCTAGAGATGAACCAGGGAAGAACACTGAAGCTTTCTTT.

The J gene is TRBJ1-1, the V gene TRBV20-1; TRBD1 aligns across 10 bases. CDR3 length: 13 residues. Germline loops: CDR1 DFQATT, CDR2 SNEGSKA (reference sequence). Trimming took 5 bases from V and 4 from J; bases not matched to a gene: 4. In DNA, the CDR3 is TGCAGTGCTCGACAGGGGGCCGGCACTGAAGCTTTCTTT. Translated, it gives CSARQGAGTEAFF.

The chain joins TRBV3-1 to TRBJ2-3, with D perhaps TRBD2 (5 bases). Trimming took 1 base from V and 9 from J, leaving 8 bases between them. The CDR3 runs 12 residues. Germline V gene lookup returns CDR1 LGHDT and CDR2 YNNKEL (reference sequence). This CDR3 reads CASSQVERTQYF. The CDR3 DNA sequence: TGTGCCAGCAGCCAAGTGGAGCGGACGCAGTATTTT.

This clonotype was observed a handful of times. V and J are TRBV7-9 and TRBJ2-7; 7 positions agree with TRBD1. Germline assignment: CDR1 SEHNR and CDR2 FQNEAQ (reference sequence). After removal of 5 bases from V and 0 bases from J, the junction contained 7 bases not matched to a gene. The CDR3 covers 15 residues. CDR3 sequence reads: CASSLGQDLSYEQYF. In nucleotides, the CDR3 is TGTGCCAGCAGCCTCGGACAGGACCTCTCCTACGAGCAGTACTTC.

The chain has TRBV15 and TRBJ1-4; tentatively, D is TRBD1 (6 bases). Germline CDR1 reads LNHNV; CDR2 reads YYDKDF (reference sequence). Trimming removed 2 bases at V and 4 bases at J, with 11 bases between. This CDR3 contains 15 residues. CDR3 nucleotides: TGTGCCACCAGCAGAACCGGACAGCTTAATGAAAAACTGTTTTTT. Its translation: CATSRTGQLNEKLFF.

V usage is TRBV5-5 and J usage is TRBJ1-2; D not resolved. The CDR3 loop spans 15 amino acids. Germline V gives CDR1 SGHKS, CDR2 YYEKEE (reference sequence). V was trimmed by 4 bases and J by 4 bases, leaving 17 bases between them. CDR3 sequence: CASSLEMDVLYGYTF. CDR3 sequence (DNA): TGTGCCAGCAGCCTCGAAATGGACGTTCTCTATGGCTACACCTTC.

J is TRBJ2-5 and V is TRBV24-1, with D perhaps matching TRBD2 (6 bases). Germline-derived CDR1 and CDR2 are KGHDR and SFDVKD. The CDR3 extends over 13 amino acids. With 6 bases removed from V and 0 bases from J, the gap between germline ends came to 7 bases. CDR3 loop: CATSRGNQETQYF. The CDR3 DNA follows: TGTGCCACCAGTCGCGGGAACCAAGAGACCCAGTACTTC.

This clonotype has only a few counts. In DNA, the CDR3 is TGTGCCAGCAGAGACTTGGGGATGATGAACACTGAAGCTTTCTTT. It encodes CASRDLGMMNTEAFF. The rearrangement links TRBV6-6 to TRBJ1-1; no clear D gene. The CDR3 has 15 amino acids. The V and J ends lost 6 bases and 0 bases respectively, with 14 bases between them. The germline gives CDR1 MNHNY, CDR2 SVGAGI (reference sequence).

The chain is built from TRBV6-5 and TRBJ1-1, with unresolved D. This CDR3 spans 14 amino acids. V was shortened by 5 bases and J by 6 bases, with 16 bases between the two germline ends. Germline CDR1 MNHEY, CDR2 SVGAGI. The CDR3 DNA is TGTGCCAGCAGTGGACGATCCCCCGGCGCTGAAGCTTTCTTT. Translation gives CASSGRSPGAEAFF.

Only a few counts were recorded for this clonotype. The CDR3 here is CASSGDKNTIYF. CDR3 nucleotide sequence: TGTGCCAGCAGTGGGGACAAAAACACCATATATTTT. The rearrangement uses TRBV28 and TRBJ1-3; perhaps TRBD1 as D (6 bases). Germline assignment: CDR1 MDHEN and CDR2 SYDVKM. The CDR3 sequence is 12 residues long. Trimming left V 5 bases short and J 6 bases short, with 8 bases between.

This clonotype came up many times. V usage is TRBV10-3 and J usage is TRBJ2-5; possible D gene TRBD1, 7 bases. V was cut by 2 bases and J by 2 bases, with 12 bases left in between. The CDR3 sequence is 15 residues long. The V gene's germline CDR1 is ENHRY and CDR2 SYGVKD. Written as DNA, the CDR3 is TGTGCCATCAGTGAGGGGCAGGGGGGTCAAGAGACCCAGTACTTC. Translated, it gives CAISEGQGGQETQYF.

This clonotype has just a few counts. The chain has TRBV3-1 and TRBJ2-1, with TRBD1 matching 8 bases. CDR1 and CDR2 from the germline V gene are LGHDT and YNNKEL (reference sequence). The CDR3 is 14 residues long. Trimming took 2 bases from V and 15 from J; bases not matched to a gene: 12. The CDR3 spells CASSQRGQGRFWFF. The CDR3 DNA reads TGTGCCAGCAGCCAACGTGGACAGGGAAGATTTTGGTTCTTC.

At least ten counts were recorded for this clonotype. V gene TRBV5-1 combines with J gene TRBJ1-2; weak D call: TRBD1 (5 bases). The CDR3 totals 13 residues. V was cut by 2 bases and J by 3 bases, with 8 bases left in between. In germline, CDR1 is SGHRS, CDR2 YFSETQ. This chain's CDR3 is CASSFGGDYGYTF. The CDR3 bases are TGCGCCAGCAGCTTTGGAGGGGACTATGGCTACACCTTC.

This clonotype showed up just a few times. V usage is TRBV6-5 and J usage is TRBJ2-1; 12 bases line up with TRBD2. The CDR3 spans 16 residues. Losses at the gene ends were 2 bases for V and 7 bases for J; bases not matched to a gene: 6. Germline assignment: CDR1 MNHEY and CDR2 SVGAGI. The CDR3 loop is CASSYTLAGGQNEQFF. For the CDR3, the DNA is TGTGCCAGCAGTTACACTCTAGCGGGGGGGCAAAATGAGCAGTTCTTC.

A note on this clonotype: A read error may produce the germline difference seen at one junction end. The chain combines TRBV19 with TRBJ1-1; D uncertain. Germline assignment: CDR1 LNHDA and CDR2 SQIVND (reference sequence). This CDR3 is 13 amino acids long. The CDR3 sequence is CASRMKPNTEAFF. For the CDR3, the DNA is TGTGCCAGTCGTATGAAACCGAACACTGAAGCTTTCTTT.

This clonotype was counted at least ten times. The rearrangement uses TRBV27 and TRBJ2-1; D remains unclear. The V end lost 11 bases, the J end lost 6 bases, and 17 bases lay between the germline ends. This CDR3 is built from 13 residues. CDR1 is MNHEY and CDR2 is SMNVEV in the germline V gene (reference sequence). The CDR3 DNA is TGTGCCTCGAATATGCCAGCGACCAATGAGCAGTTCTTC. Encoded protein: CASNMPATNEQFF.

The V gene is TRBV20-1, the J gene TRBJ2-7, with 10 bases that match TRBD2. Germline V gives CDR1 DFQATT, CDR2 SNEGSKA (reference sequence). The ends lost 4 bases at V and 2 bases at J; junction bases unmatched: 5. This CDR3 has 14 amino acids. Here the CDR3 reads CSAILAGATYEQYF. In DNA form, the CDR3 reads TGCAGTGCTATCCTAGCGGGGGCGACCTACGAGCAGTACTTC.

This clonotype has a handful of counts. V gene TRBV7-2 combines with J gene TRBJ2-5; perhaps TRBD2 as D (5 bases). Trimming shortened V by 2 bases and J by 3 bases, and 7 bases separated the two germline ends. Germline lookup yields CDR1 SGHTA and CDR2 FQGNSA. The CDR3 totals 13 residues. CDR3 residues: CASSLMREETQYF. The CDR3 DNA sequence: TGTGCCAGCAGCTTAATGAGGGAAGAGACCCAGTACTTC. The variable domain in full, completed from reference TRBV7-2 and TRBJ2-5, reads GAGVSQSPSNKVTEKGKDVELRCDPISGHTALYWYRQSLGQGLEFLIYFQGNSAPDKSGLPSDRFSAERTGGSVSTLTIQRTQQEDSAVYLCASSLMREETQYFGPGTRLLVL.

CDR3 residues: CASSFLGGSDTGELFF. For the CDR3, the DNA is TGCGCCAGCAGCTTCCTTGGGGGATCGGACACCGGGGAGCTGTTTTTT. This sequence joins TRBV5-1 and TRBJ2-2, with D possibly being TRBD1 or TRBD2 (5 bases each). The germline CDR1 and CDR2 sequences are SGHRS and YFSETQ. CDR3 size: 16 residues. The V gene lost 2 bases and the J gene lost 3 bases, with 14 bases spanning the gap.

This clonotype was observed a few times. The chain uses TRBV7-6 and TRBJ1-1; D call uncertain. CDR1 and CDR2 from the germline V gene are SGHVS and FNYEAQ. The V and J ends lost 2 bases and 2 bases respectively, with 12 bases between them. This CDR3 region has 15 residues. The CDR3 bases are TGTGCCAGCAGCTTATGGGTCGCACCCAACACTGAAGCTTTCTTT. This gives the protein CASSLWVAPNTEAFF.

This clonotype was seen at least ten times. This sequence joins TRBV5-1 and TRBJ2-5; 8 bases are a match to TRBD1. Germline V lookup: CDR1 SGHRS, CDR2 YFSETQ. The CDR3 is made up of 15 amino acids. V was clipped by 4 bases and J by 2 bases; unmatched bases: 7. The CDR3 bases are TGCGCCAGCAGCCGTACCAACAGGGGGCAAGAGACCCAGTACTTC. It codes for CASSRTNRGQETQYF.

The sample holds a few counts of this clonotype. The J gene is TRBJ1-4, the V gene TRBV20-1, with TRBD1 matching 8 bases. The V gene's germline CDR1 is DFQATT and CDR2 SNEGSKA (reference sequence). This CDR3 spans 16 amino acids. Trimming at V came to 0 bases and at J to 8 bases, leaving 11 bases not matched to a gene. In DNA, the CDR3 is TGCAGTGCTAGAGATGCTGGACAGGGATTTTGGGAAAAACTGTTTTTT. Amino acids: CSARDAGQGFWEKLFF.

This chain joins TRBV7-2 and TRBJ2-5, with no clear D. The CDR3 is 15 residues long. Between the trimmed V and J ends, which lost 2 bases and 4 bases, there was a span of 14 bases. The germline CDR1 and CDR2 sequences are SGHTA and FQGNSA. Written as DNA, the CDR3 is TGTGCCAGCAGCTTATTTGGTTTTGTGGGAGAGACCCAGTACTTC. It is translated as CASSLFGFVGETQYF.

The genes are TRBV20-1 and TRBJ2-1; 10 bases are shared with TRBD2. CDR3 size: 14 residues. Germline loops: CDR1 DFQATT, CDR2 SNEGSKA (reference sequence). V shed 4 bases, J shed 8 bases, and the junction held 8 bases outside the gene matches. As DNA, the CDR3 is TGCAGTGCTATACGAACTAGCGGGACACATGAGCAGTTCTTC. This translates into CSAIRTSGTHEQFF.

This clonotype was observed a handful of times. The V and J genes are TRBV15 and TRBJ2-3; D may be TRBD2 (5 bases). Germline V gives CDR1 LNHNV, CDR2 YYDKDF (reference sequence). The CDR3 extends over 14 amino acids. V was cut by 6 bases and J by 0 bases, with 10 bases left in between. The CDR3: CATRGWESTDTQYF. DNA of the CDR3: TGTGCCACCAGGGGATGGGAGAGCACAGATACGCAGTATTTT. Complete variable domain (other parts from reference TRBV15 and TRBJ2-3): DAMVIQNPRYQVTQFGKPVTLSCSQTLNHNVMYWYQQKSSQAPKLLFHYYDKDFNNEADTPDNFQSRRPNTSFCFLDIRSPGLGDTAMYLCATRGWESTDTQYFGPGTRLTVL.

The table lists this clonotype with many counts. The chain joins TRBV28 to TRBJ2-3, with D tentatively TRBD2 (6 bases). The CDR3 has 14 amino acids. The germline gives CDR1 MDHEN, CDR2 SYDVKM. The germline V and J ends were trimmed by 4 bases and 1 base, with 9 bases remaining between them. CDR3 DNA: TGTGCCAGCAGTTGGCAGCGGGGCACAGATACGCAGTATTTT. The encoded protein is CASSWQRGTDTQYF.